This T cell receptor (beta chain) was captured by sequencing in a study of identical twins. Study conclusions and caveats: Among monozygotic twins, out-of-frame TCR alpha sharing exceeded what models predicted.

Points on this clonotype: Its antigen is not known.

TCRdb reprocessed the 5' RACE reads with MiXCR, giving one entry per CDR3 protein. The sample consists of some 500,000 distinct CDR3 sequences, roughly 13% of them appearing once. The same specimen was also included in a second study, on yellow fever vaccine responses in identical twins.

Sequencing used CD4+ T cells sorted from blood. The TCR comes from a woman aged 18 to 35 in good health.

Here the CDR3 reads CASSQEGTAIAKNIQYF. The CDR3 nucleotides are TGCGCCAGCAGCCAAGAGGGTACAGCAATAGCCAAAAACATTCAGTACTTC. This chain uses TRBV4-1 with TRBJ2-4, with D uncertain. This CDR3 has 17 residues. V shed 0 bases and J shed 0 bases, with 12 bases lying between them. Germline loops: CDR1 MGHRA, CDR2 YSYEKL.